This passage covers 20 T cell receptor beta chains from one sample sequenced in a study of blood T cell repertoires in COVID-19. The table came from immunoSEQ multiplex PCR; TCRdb's copy has only in-frame clones and leaves some out. This repertoire shows approximately 130,000 clones, about 84% found once; its top ten account for around 4.2%. The material sequenced was peripheral blood. The source of these receptors is a man aged 60 to 69 with acute or convalescent COVID-19.

V gene TRBV2 combines with J gene TRBJ1-5; TRBD1 matches at 9 bases. V shed 6 bases and J 1 base; nucleotides not matched to a gene: 1. Per the germline V gene, CDR1 is SNHLY and CDR2 is FYNNEI. The CDR3 covers 14 residues. The CDR3 sequence: CASRGTGSNQPQHF. In DNA form, the CDR3 reads TGTGCCAGCAGGGGGACAGGGAGCAATCAGCCCCAGCATTTT.

This clone has only one observation. The gene calls are TRBV19 and TRBJ2-6, with 7 bases matching TRBD2. The germline CDR1 and CDR2 sequences are LNHDA and SQIVND (reference sequence). The V and J ends lost 4 bases and 7 bases, in that order; junction bases with no gene match: 4. This CDR3 has 14 residues. CDR3 bases: TGTGCCAGTAGTAGCCAGGGACTAGCCAACGTCCTGACTTTC. Translation gives CASSSQGLANVLTF.

This clone was recorded a few times. The chain couples TRBV18 to TRBJ1-1; D remains ambiguous. The CDR3 covers 15 residues. V was clipped by 3 bases and J by 0 bases, with 11 bases between them. Germline V lookup: CDR1 KGHSH, CDR2 LQKENI. In DNA, the CDR3 is TGTGCCAGCTCACCGGAGGTCAGTATGAACACTGAAGCTTTCTTT. Translated, it gives CASSPEVSMNTEAFF.

CDR3 in DNA: TGTGCCACCAGCAGAGGTTTGGATAGGGGAAGCTCCTACAATGAGCAGTTCTTC. It encodes CATSRGLDRGSSYNEQFF. This chain connects TRBV15 to TRBJ2-1; D is perhaps TRBD1 (5 bases). V lost 1 base and J 0 bases, leaving 16 bases between the germline ends. Germline CDR1 is LNHNV and CDR2 is YYDKDF (reference sequence). This CDR3 is built from 18 residues.

This clone has only one observation. This chain links TRBV6-1 with TRBJ1-1; TRBD1 matches 7 bases. Germline CDR1 is MNHNS and CDR2 is SASEGT. V lost 4 bases, J lost 0 bases, and 8 bases stayed unmatched. This CDR3 region has 16 residues. CDR3 DNA: TGTGCCAGCAGTGCGGGCACAGGGGTCTTGAACACTGAAGCTTTCTTT. It translates to CASSAGTGVLNTEAFF.

The chain combines TRBV4-2 with TRBJ2-7; 12 bases map to TRBD1. CDR1 is LGHNA and CDR2 is YNFKEQ in the germline V gene. This CDR3 is built from 16 residues. Trimming cost V 0 bases and J 6 bases; bases outside gene matches: 6. In DNA, the CDR3 is TGTGCCAGCAGCCAAGAAGGGGGACAGGGGGCGGGCGAGCAGTACTTC. Its translation is CASSQEGGQGAGEQYF.

This clone was counted once. The chain joins TRBV7-2 to TRBJ1-1; a weak D match, TRBD1 (5 bases). The V gene lost 1 base and the J gene lost 0 bases, with 9 bases spanning the gap. In germline, CDR1 is SGHTA, CDR2 FQGNSA. The CDR3 is 15 residues long. The CDR3 DNA reads as TGTGCCAGCAGCTTAGATAGACAGTTGAACACTGAAGCTTTCTTT. This gives the protein CASSLDRQLNTEAFF.

The chain has TRBV7-9 and TRBJ1-4; 10 nucleotides align to TRBD1. The CDR3 runs 16 residues. Germline V gene lookup returns CDR1 SEHNR and CDR2 FQNEAQ (reference sequence). After removal of 0 bases from V and 10 bases from J, the junction contained 8 bases not matched to a gene. CDR3 DNA sequence: TGTGCCAGCAGCTTAGCGTCCGGGACAGGGGCGACAAAACTGTTTTTT. It translates to CASSLASGTGATKLFF.

The V and J genes are TRBV9 and TRBJ2-2, with D possibly being TRBD1 (8 bases). Germline V gene sequence: CDR1 SGDLS, CDR2 YYNGEE. The CDR3 contains 16 residues. The ends were cut back, 4 bases at V and 5 bases at J, with 18 bases in the middle. The CDR3 nucleotides read TGTGCCAGCAGCCATTACGGACAGGGAGGGACCGGGGAGCTGTTTTTT. This gives the protein CASSHYGQGGTGELFF.

The chain couples TRBV6-5 to TRBJ1-1; 8 positions match TRBD1. Germline V gives CDR1 MNHEY, CDR2 SVGAGI. This CDR3 contains 14 residues. Trimming took 7 bases from V and 1 from J; bases not matched to a gene: 5. The CDR3 DNA sequence: TGTGCCAGCATTTCAGGGGGCCAGAACACTGAAGCTTTCTTT. Its translation is CASISGGQNTEAFF.

The rearrangement uses TRBV27 and TRBJ2-1; D remains ambiguous. V was clipped by 4 bases and J by 13 bases, with 17 bases between them. CDR1 is MNHEY, CDR2 SMNVEV, per germline (reference sequence). CDR3 length equals 13 residues. The CDR3 reads CASSYSSNRVQFF. The CDR3 DNA reads TGTGCCAGCAGTTACTCTAGTAATCGAGTACAGTTCTTC.

This chain joins TRBV20-1 and TRBJ1-4; no reliable D call. Trimming left V 4 bases short and J 8 bases short, with 8 bases between. CDR3 size: 11 residues. Germline values: CDR1 DFQATT, CDR2 SNEGSKA (reference sequence). The CDR3, as DNA: TGCAGTGCTAAGGCCAGGGAAAAACTGTTTTTT. The encoded protein is CSAKAREKLFF.

V usage is TRBV24-1 and J usage is TRBJ2-1; D possibly corresponds to TRBD2 (5 bases). The CDR3 totals 19 residues. Germline lookup yields CDR1 KGHDR and CDR2 SFDVKD. The V end was cut by 2 bases, the J end by 0 bases, with 19 bases between. This CDR3 reads CATSDSGAPGSSSYNEQFF. The CDR3 bases are TGTGCCACCAGTGATTCGGGTGCCCCGGGATCGAGCTCCTACAATGAGCAGTTCTTC.

V is TRBV27 and J is TRBJ2-1; 11 nucleotides align to TRBD1. Germline CDR1 and CDR2: MNHEY and SMNVEV (reference sequence). V was pared by 0 bases and J by 6 bases, with 7 bases of the junction left unmatched. This CDR3 is 17 amino acids long. The CDR3, as DNA: TGTGCCAGCAGTTTATCGCATACCGGGACAGGGGGCAATGAGCAGTTCTTC. Its translation: CASSLSHTGTGGNEQFF.

The chain couples TRBV15 to TRBJ2-3; 13 nucleotides match TRBD2. The V segment lost 0 bases and the J segment 5 bases; nucleotides outside the gene matches: 8. Germline CDR1 reads LNHNV; CDR2 reads YYDKDF (reference sequence). There are 18 residues in the CDR3. The CDR3 here is CATSRDGLAGAVGDTQYF. The CDR3 nucleotides are TGTGCCACCAGCAGAGACGGACTAGCGGGAGCGGTCGGAGATACGCAGTATTTT.

The chain joins TRBV7-2 to TRBJ1-1; 8 bases agree with TRBD1. Losses at the gene ends were 5 bases for V and 0 bases for J; bases not matched to a gene: 5. The CDR3 totals 15 residues. CDR1 is SGHTA, CDR2 FQGNSA, per germline. CDR3 protein: CASSLRQGLNTEAFF. CDR3 nucleotides: TGTGCCAGCAGCCTCCGACAGGGGTTGAACACTGAAGCTTTCTTT.

The sample holds a few counts of this clone. The chain has TRBV28 and TRBJ2-2, with D maybe TRBD1 (6 bases). The CDR3 spans 14 residues. Trimming took 7 bases from V and 13 from J, leaving 22 bases between them. Germline CDR1 is MDHEN and CDR2 is SYDVKM. The CDR3 loop reads CASTPEPGHLGLFF. CDR3 nucleotides: TGTGCCAGCACCCCCGAACCGGGACATCTGGGGCTGTTTTTT.

This clone appeared a single time. This chain joins TRBV7-6 and TRBJ1-4, with D perhaps matching TRBD1 (6 bases). Trimming removed 1 base from V and 0 bases from J, with 6 bases in between. Germline CDR1 is SGHVS and CDR2 is FNYEAQ. The CDR3 covers 15 residues. The CDR3 DNA reads TGTGCCAGCAGCTTAGGGACAGCAACTAATGAAAAACTGTTTTTT. It encodes CASSLGTATNEKLFF.

This clone occurred a few times. V usage is TRBV19 and J usage is TRBJ1-2, with a tentative D call TRBD1 (6 bases). The CDR3 has 13 residues. CDR1 is LNHDA, CDR2 SQIVND, per germline (reference sequence). The germline V and J ends were trimmed by 7 bases and 4 bases, with 13 bases remaining between them. This CDR3 is CASMPGGGYGYTF. The CDR3 coding sequence is TGTGCCAGTATGCCGGGGGGCGGCTATGGCTACACCTTC.

J is TRBJ2-3 and V is TRBV5-1; D remains ambiguous. The CDR3 totals 12 residues. Germline CDR1 SGHRS, CDR2 YFSETQ. V lost 1 base to trimming and J lost 4 bases, with 4 bases between them. Here the CDR3 reads CASSLTPDTQYF. CDR3 nucleotide sequence: TGCGCCAGCAGCTTGACTCCAGATACGCAGTATTTT.